Below are 11 T cell receptor beta chains sequenced from a single sample in a study of T cell changes during pregnancy in multiple sclerosis. Only in-frame clones appear in the TCRdb table, and some are missing; sequencing was by immunoSEQ multiplex PCR. This table has 30,000 to 35,000 clones, roughly 90% appearing once. The sample here was CD8+ T cells from peripheral blood mononuclear cells, taken after pregnancy. The receptors derive from a female donor with multiple sclerosis, enrolled in a pregnancy study.

The chain joins TRBV6-1 to TRBJ1-5; TRBD1 agrees at 8 bases. Germline CDR1 is MNHNS and CDR2 is SASEGT. The CDR3 sequence is 13 residues long. With 6 bases clipped from V and 6 bases from J, the junction kept 4 bases outside the gene matches. CDR3 DNA: TGTGCCAGCAGGGGGACAGGTCCTCAGCCCCAGCATTTT. As protein: CASRGTGPQPQHF.

The chain carries TRBV15 and TRBJ1-2; the D gene is possibly TRBD1 (5 bases). The germline V gene encodes CDR1 LNHNV and CDR2 YYDKDF (reference sequence). The CDR3 has 15 residues. V was clipped by 0 bases and J by 4 bases, with 12 bases between them. In nucleotides, the CDR3 is TGTGCCACCAGCAGAGATTTAGAAGGGGTCTATGGCTACACCTTC. This codes for CATSRDLEGVYGYTF.

This chain connects TRBV29-1 to TRBJ1-1; 7 bases line up with TRBD1. The CDR3 has 11 residues. The germline V gene encodes CDR1 SQVTM and CDR2 ANQGSEA. The junction had 0 bases not matched to a gene; V was cut back by 7 bases and J by 1 base. CDR3 bases: TGCAGCGGGGACAGGAACACTGAAGCTTTCTTT. Its protein is CSGDRNTEAFF.

CDR3 nucleotides: TGTGCCACCTGGACAGGCGCTGGAAACACCATATATTTT. It codes for CATWTGAGNTIYF. The rearrangement uses TRBV6-5 and TRBJ1-3, with TRBD1 matching over 7 bases. Germline V gene sequence: CDR1 MNHEY, CDR2 SVGAGI. J lost 2 bases, V lost 10 bases, and 5 bases had no gene match. The CDR3 is 13 amino acids.

V gene TRBV6-6 combines with J gene TRBJ1-4; 10 positions agree with TRBD1. Germline V gene data show CDR1 as MNHNY and CDR2 as SVGAGI (reference sequence). There are 16 residues in the CDR3. Losses at the gene ends were 6 bases for V and 4 bases for J; bases not matched to a gene: 8. The DNA for the CDR3 is TGTGCCAGCAGCATTCTGGGACAGGGGTATAATGAAAAACTGTTTTTT. The encoded protein is CASSILGQGYNEKLFF.

This clone showed up just a few times. This chain links TRBV6-4 with TRBJ2-3; TRBD1 matches 8 bases. The CDR3 runs 14 residues. Germline CDR1 and CDR2: MRHNA and SNTAGT. V gave up 0 bases and J gave up 4 bases; unmatched junction bases: 0. CDR3: CASSDSQGADTQYF. Here the CDR3 DNA reads TGTGCCAGCAGTGACTCACAGGGGGCAGATACGCAGTATTTT.

The chain couples TRBV11-1 to TRBJ2-3; D remains ambiguous. Trimming cost V 5 bases and J 2 bases, with 17 bases left between them. Germline V gene sequence: CDR1 SGHAT, CDR2 FQDESV (reference sequence). The length of the CDR3 is 16 residues. The CDR3 sequence: CASSERASGYTDTQYF. Written as DNA, the CDR3 is TGTGCCAGCAGCGAAAGAGCTTCCGGTTACACAGATACGCAGTATTTT.

The chain links TRBV5-4 to TRBJ1-2; D unresolved. The V gene lost 0 bases and the J gene lost 4 bases, with 13 bases spanning the gap. Germline CDR1 SGHNT, CDR2 YYREEE (reference sequence). The CDR3 covers 15 residues. The CDR3 coding sequence is TGTGCCAGCAGCTTGGTGGGCAGCCCCCTCTATGGCTACACCTTC. It translates to CASSLVGSPLYGYTF.

The J gene is TRBJ2-1, the V gene TRBV6-5, with D perhaps TRBD1 (6 bases). Per germline, CDR1 MNHEY and CDR2 SVGAGI. The CDR3 has 12 residues. V shed 2 bases and J shed 11 bases, with 10 bases lying between them. This CDR3 reads CASSYEGTKQFF. In nucleotides, the CDR3 is TGTGCCAGCAGTTACGAGGGGACAAAGCAGTTCTTC.

The V gene is TRBV9, the J gene TRBJ2-5, with unresolved D. Germline-derived CDR1 and CDR2 are SGDLS and YYNGEE. The V gene lost 5 bases and the J gene lost 2 bases, with 10 bases spanning the gap. The CDR3 is 13 residues long. As DNA, the CDR3 is TGTGCCAGCAGTCGTGACTCTCAAGAGACCCAGTACTTC. Its protein is CASSRDSQETQYF.

The chain links TRBV7-2 to TRBJ2-7; D gene uncertain. The CDR3 loop spans 15 amino acids. The germline V gene encodes CDR1 SGHTA and CDR2 FQGNSA. Trimming stripped 0 bases from V and 4 bases from J, with 13 bases between. CDR3 DNA sequence: TGTGCCAGCAGCTTAGCACAGAAAAACGAATACGAGCAGTACTTC. It yields the protein CASSLAQKNEYEQYF.